The following is a T cell receptor beta chain sequence with its context. No antigen is known for it. A second PCR, run for about 7 to 12 cycles, used a sample-barcoded 5' primer plus a J-beta primer mix. TCRdb fed the 5' RACE reads into MiXCR, producing one record per CDR3 protein. The sample carries roughly 1,500,000 distinct CDR3 sequences, 30% to 40% recorded once. The CDR3 consists of 18 residues. The germline V gene has CDR1 SGHVS and CDR2 FQNEAQ. V lost 5 bases to trimming and J lost 3 bases; unmatched junction nucleotides: 14. This entry belongs to a study of blood T cells in healthy people across ages. Overall study findings and caveats: Diversity was higher, and naive CD4+ cells more numerous, in long-lived donors than in aged donors.

Sequencing was performed on blood. This chain links TRBV7-8 with TRBJ1-5; 9 nucleotides align to TRBD1. The clonotype originates from a woman in her twenties or thirties in good health. Here the CDR3 DNA reads TGTGCCAGCAGCCCCCTCCGCTGGACAGGGGAAAACAATCAGCCCCAGCATTTT. Protein sequence: CASSPLRWTGENNQPQHF. Filled out from reference TRBV7-8 and TRBJ1-5, the complete variable domain reads GAGVSQSPRYKVAKRGQDVALRCDPISGHVSLFWYQQALGQGPEFLTYFQNEAQLDKSGLPSDRFFAERPEGSVSTLKIQRTQQEDSAVYLCASSPLRWTGENNQPQHFGDGTRLSIL.